These 15 T cell receptor beta chains were all obtained from the same sample, sequenced in a study of CD8 T cells in Susac syndrome. An input of about 0.5 to 1 ug of RNA was subjected to reverse transcription using random hexamers. TCRdb itself ran the immunoSEQ multiplex PCR reads through MiXCR, one entry per CDR3 protein. The sample comprises about 210,000 distinct CDR3 sequences, about 95% of which are singletons, and 0.075% to 0.095% rests with the top ten. Sequenced material: CD4+ T cells from PBMCs. The receptors stem from a human donor with multiple sclerosis.

The genes are TRBV9 and TRBJ2-3, with 8 positions matching TRBD2. V was pared by 7 bases and J by 3 bases, with 7 bases of the junction left unmatched. Germline CDR1 SGDLS, CDR2 YYNGEE. This CDR3 is 14 amino acids long. The CDR3 sequence: CASGLGRGTDTQYF. In nucleotides, the CDR3 is TGTGCCAGCGGCCTCGGGAGGGGTACAGATACGCAGTATTTT.

The chain couples TRBV14 to TRBJ1-6; D is ambiguous. Trimming pared 3 bases from V and 10 bases from J, leaving 10 bases between. The germline CDR1 and CDR2 sequences are SGHDN and FVKESK. The CDR3 covers 13 residues. CDR3 coding DNA: TGTGCCAGCAGCCACGAGGAGATCTCACCCCTCCACTTT. The encoded protein is CASSHEEISPLHF. Combining the CDR3 with reference TRBV14 and TRBJ1-6 gives the whole variable domain EAGVTQFPSHSVIEKGQTVTLRCDPISGHDNLYWYRRVMGKEIKFLLHFVKESKQDESGMPNNRFLAERTGGTYSTLKVQPAELEDSGVYFCASSHEEISPLHFGNGTRLTVT.

The J gene is TRBJ2-1, the V gene TRBV5-1, with 9 bases matching TRBD2. The trim removed 1 base at V and 5 bases at J, leaving 1 base unmatched. Germline CDR1 SGHRS, CDR2 YFSETQ. The CDR3 runs 14 residues. CDR3 nucleotide sequence: TGCGCCAGCAGCTTGCCTAGCGGGAACAATGAGCAGTTCTTC. It encodes CASSLPSGNNEQFF.

This chain joins TRBV7-8 and TRBJ2-7; D may be TRBD1 or TRBD2 (5 bases each). The germline V gene has CDR1 SGHVS and CDR2 FQNEAQ. CDR3 size: 14 residues. Between the trimmed V and J ends, which lost 8 bases and 0 bases, there was a span of 14 bases. The CDR3 sequence is CASVGSGTSYEQYF. CDR3 nucleotide sequence: TGTGCCAGCGTCGGCTCGGGGACCTCCTACGAGCAGTACTTC.

The chain employs TRBV15 and TRBJ2-7, with 9 bases fitting TRBD1. The junction had 11 bases not matched to a gene; V was cut back by 3 bases and J by 5 bases. CDR3 length: 16 residues. Germline V gene lookup returns CDR1 LNHNV and CDR2 YYDKDF (reference sequence). Here the CDR3 reads CATSSGRGQGSHEQYF. In DNA form, the CDR3 reads TGTGCCACCAGCAGCGGAAGGGGACAGGGTTCCCACGAGCAGTACTTC.

CDR3 sequence: CASSQAYRAGNTIYF. CDR3 nucleotides: TGTGCCAGCAGCCAAGCGTACAGGGCTGGAAACACCATATATTTT. This chain connects TRBV14 to TRBJ1-3, with D possibly TRBD1 on 6 matching bases. The CDR3 consists of 15 residues. Germline V CDR1 and CDR2: SGHDN, FVKESK. Trimming took off 1 base at V and 2 bases at J, with 9 bases between the two ends.

This clonotype was found once. This chain links TRBV5-1 with TRBJ2-4, with 9 bases that match TRBD1. Germline V gene sequence: CDR1 SGHRS, CDR2 YFSETQ. This CDR3 has 14 amino acids. Trimming at V came to 2 bases and at J to 9 bases, leaving 6 bases not matched to a gene. The CDR3 is CASSFQTGGSIQYF. Here the CDR3 DNA reads TGCGCCAGCAGCTTCCAGACAGGGGGGAGCATTCAGTACTTC.

This chain links TRBV6-4 with TRBJ2-7, with a weak D call TRBD2 (6 bases). V was clipped by 6 bases and J by 2 bases, with 11 bases between them. The CDR3 spans 13 residues. The germline V gene encodes CDR1 MRHNA and CDR2 SNTAGT. CDR3 bases: TGTGCCAGCAGGATAACTAGCCCCTACGAGCAGTACTTC. Translating gives CASRITSPYEQYF.

The J gene is TRBJ2-1, the V gene TRBV28; D is ambiguous. Germline lookup yields CDR1 MDHEN and CDR2 SYDVKM. The V and J ends lost 6 bases and 8 bases respectively, with 14 bases between them. The CDR3 spans 13 residues. For the CDR3, the DNA is TGTGCCAGCAGCCTTAGTTTCGTGGATGAGCAGTTCTTC. This sequence encodes CASSLSFVDEQFF.

V is TRBV19 and J is TRBJ1-2; maybe TRBD1 (5 bases). The germline V gene has CDR1 LNHDA and CDR2 SQIVND (reference sequence). Trimming removed 5 bases at V and 4 bases at J, with 23 bases between. The CDR3 contains 17 residues. The CDR3 region has the DNA TGTGCCAGTAGTCCCCCCATAGGAGGGGTGCGTGGCTATGGCTACACCTTC. Translated, it gives CASSPPIGGVRGYGYTF.

The chain couples TRBV27 to TRBJ2-7; unclear D gene. CDR3 length equals 12 residues. V was pared by 6 bases and J by 4 bases, with 10 bases between. Per the germline V gene, CDR1 is MNHEY and CDR2 is SMNVEV (reference sequence). CDR3 sequence reads: CASSRLGYEQYF. CDR3 bases: TGTGCCAGCAGCAGGTTGGGTTACGAGCAGTACTTC.

The CDR3 DNA reads TGTGCCAGCAGCGTACTCACAGGGGCCAACACTGAAGCTTTCTTT. It is translated as CASSVLTGANTEAFF. This rearrangement joins TRBV9 to TRBJ1-1, with 7 bases matching TRBD1. CDR3 length: 15 residues. Germline lookup yields CDR1 SGDLS and CDR2 YYNGEE. The trim removed 1 base at V and 2 bases at J, leaving 5 bases unmatched.

The chain has TRBV5-1 and TRBJ2-1, with 7 bases that match TRBD1. V was pared by 5 bases and J by 3 bases, with 8 bases of the junction left unmatched. Germline V gene lookup returns CDR1 SGHRS and CDR2 YFSETQ. CDR3 length: 15 residues. CDR3 in amino acids: CASRSTQGLYNEQFF. The CDR3 nucleotides read TGCGCCAGCAGGTCTACACAGGGGCTCTACAATGAGCAGTTCTTC.

The V call is TRBV4-1, the J call TRBJ2-7; TRBD2 matches 12 bases. This CDR3 comprises 15 residues. From germline, CDR1 is MGHRA and CDR2 YSYEKL. J gave up 6 bases and V 0 bases, and 3 bases lay outside the gene matches. CDR3 nucleotide sequence: TGCGCCAGCAGCCAAGAAGCTAGCGGGAGGGGCGAGCAGTACTTC. Translated: CASSQEASGRGEQYF.

J is TRBJ1-4 and V is TRBV11-3; 7 nucleotides agree with TRBD1. The CDR3 runs to 14 residues. The junction had 8 bases not matched to a gene; V was cut back by 5 bases and J by 8 bases. Germline V gene data show CDR1 as SGHNT and CDR2 as YENEEA. CDR3 loop: CASSPRDSEEKLFF. The CDR3 DNA reads as TGTGCCAGCAGCCCCCGGGACAGTGAAGAAAAACTGTTTTTT.